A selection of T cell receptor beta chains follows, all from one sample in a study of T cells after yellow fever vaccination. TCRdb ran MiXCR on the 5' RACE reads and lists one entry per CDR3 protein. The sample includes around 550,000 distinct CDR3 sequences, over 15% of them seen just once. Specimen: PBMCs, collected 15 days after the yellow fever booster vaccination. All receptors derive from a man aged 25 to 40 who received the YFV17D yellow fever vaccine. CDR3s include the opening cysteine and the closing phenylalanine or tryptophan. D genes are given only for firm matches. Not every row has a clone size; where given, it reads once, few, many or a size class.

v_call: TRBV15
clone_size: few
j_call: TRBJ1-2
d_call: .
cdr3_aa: CATSRGLEGLIGYTF
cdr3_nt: TGTGCCACCAGCAGAGGACTAGAGGGGTTGATCGGCTACACCTTC

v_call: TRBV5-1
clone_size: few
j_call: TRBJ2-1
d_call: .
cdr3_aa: CASSLAKSPSYNEQFF
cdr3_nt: TGCGCCAGCAGCTTGGCCAAAAGCCCCTCCTACAATGAGCAGTTCTTC

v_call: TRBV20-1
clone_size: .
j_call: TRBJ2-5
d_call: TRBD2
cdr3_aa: CSARGTTQETQYF
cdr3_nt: TGCAGTGCTAGGGGGACTACGCAAGAGACCCAGTACTTC

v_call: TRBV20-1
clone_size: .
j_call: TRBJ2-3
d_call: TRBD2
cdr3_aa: CSARDQGLAGVLGTDTQYF
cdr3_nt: TGCAGTGCTAGAGATCAGGGTCTAGCGGGAGTCCTGGGCACAGATACGCAGTATTTT

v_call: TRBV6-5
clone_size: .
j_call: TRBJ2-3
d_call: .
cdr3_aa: CASSYGGIYTDTQYF
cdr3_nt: TGTGCCAGCAGTTACGGCGGAATATACACAGATACGCAGTATTTT

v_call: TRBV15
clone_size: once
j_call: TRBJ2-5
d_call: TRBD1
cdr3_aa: CATSRTGFVETQYF
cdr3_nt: TGTGCCACCAGCAGGACAGGGTTTGTAGAGACCCAGTACTTC

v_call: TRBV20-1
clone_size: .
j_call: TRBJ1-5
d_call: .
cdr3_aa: CSATYPGREPQHF
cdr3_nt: TGCAGTGCTACCTACCCTGGTCGCGAGCCCCAGCATTTT

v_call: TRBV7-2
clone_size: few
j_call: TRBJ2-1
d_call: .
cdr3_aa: CASSLDPNSDEQFF
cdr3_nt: TGCGCCAGCAGCTTAGACCCAAACTCGGATGAGCAGTTCTTC

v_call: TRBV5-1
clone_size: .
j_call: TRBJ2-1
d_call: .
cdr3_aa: CASSLDGAPYNEQFF
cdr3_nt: TGCGCCAGCAGCTTGGATGGGGCCCCATACAATGAGCAGTTCTTC

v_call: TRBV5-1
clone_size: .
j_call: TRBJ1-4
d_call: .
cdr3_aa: CASSTRATNEKLFF
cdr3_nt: TGCGCCAGCAGCACCAGGGCAACTAATGAAAAACTGTTTTTT

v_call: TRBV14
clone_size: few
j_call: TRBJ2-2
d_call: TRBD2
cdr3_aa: CASSQTSGSGELFF
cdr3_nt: TGTGCCAGCAGCCAAACTAGCGGATCCGGGGAGCTGTTTTTT

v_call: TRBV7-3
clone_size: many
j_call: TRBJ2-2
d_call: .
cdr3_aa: CASSSPITADNTGELFF
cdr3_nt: TGTGCCAGCAGCTCACCCATAACAGCGGATAACACCGGGGAGCTGTTTTTT

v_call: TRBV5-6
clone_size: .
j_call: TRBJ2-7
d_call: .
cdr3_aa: CASSLYTVRSEQYF
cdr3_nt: TGTGCCAGCAGCTTGTATACCGTTCGATCCGAGCAGTACTTC

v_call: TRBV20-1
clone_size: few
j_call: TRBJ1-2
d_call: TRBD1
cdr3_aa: CSAPQGGNYGYTF
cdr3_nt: TGCAGTGCGCCCCAGGGGGGCAACTATGGCTACACCTTC

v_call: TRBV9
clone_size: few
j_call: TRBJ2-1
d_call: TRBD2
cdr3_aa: CASRPLAGGPREQFF
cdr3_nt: TGTGCCAGCAGACCACTAGCGGGAGGGCCTCGTGAGCAGTTCTTC

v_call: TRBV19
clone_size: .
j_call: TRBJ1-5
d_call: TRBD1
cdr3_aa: CASSTSGGFNQPQHF
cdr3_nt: TGTGCCAGTAGTACCTCAGGGGGGTTCAATCAGCCCCAGCATTTT

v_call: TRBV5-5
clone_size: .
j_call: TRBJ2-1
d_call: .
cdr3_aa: CASSLEVMIRLDF
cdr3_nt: TGTGCCAGCAGCTTGGAGGTGATGATCCGGCTGGACTTC

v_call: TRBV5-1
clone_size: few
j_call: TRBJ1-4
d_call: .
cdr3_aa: CASSSDQGTNEKLFF
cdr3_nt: TGCGCCAGCAGCTCGGACCAGGGGACCAATGAAAAACTGTTTTTT

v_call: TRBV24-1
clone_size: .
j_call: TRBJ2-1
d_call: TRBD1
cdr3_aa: CATSGGQGAYNEQFF
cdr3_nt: TGTGCCACCAGTGGGGGACAGGGGGCGTACAATGAGCAGTTCTTC

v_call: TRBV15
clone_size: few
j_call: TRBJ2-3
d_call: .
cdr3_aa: CATSNLRTVMDTQYF
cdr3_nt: TGTGCCACCAGCAATCTCAGGACAGTAATGGATACGCAGTATTTT

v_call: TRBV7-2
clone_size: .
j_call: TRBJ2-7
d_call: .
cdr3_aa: CASSLETPYEQYF
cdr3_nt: TGTGCCAGCAGCCTAGAGACTCCATACGAGCAGTACTTC

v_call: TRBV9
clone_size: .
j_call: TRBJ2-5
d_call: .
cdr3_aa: CASSVTSNLQETQYF
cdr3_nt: TGTGCCAGCAGCGTTACGAGCAACCTCCAAGAGACCCAGTACTTC

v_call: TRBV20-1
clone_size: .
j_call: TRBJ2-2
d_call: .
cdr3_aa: CSARDWTANTGELFF
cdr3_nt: TGCAGTGCTAGAGACTGGACAGCGAACACCGGGGAGCTGTTTTTT

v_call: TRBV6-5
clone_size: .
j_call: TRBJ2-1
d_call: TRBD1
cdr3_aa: CASSLDRDNEQFF
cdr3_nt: TGTGCCAGCAGCCTGGACAGGGACAATGAGCAGTTCTTC

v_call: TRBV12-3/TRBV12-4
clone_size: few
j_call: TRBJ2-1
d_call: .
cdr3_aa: CASSLREAFEQFF
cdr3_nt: TGTGCCAGCAGTTTAAGGGAAGCATTTGAGCAGTTCTTC

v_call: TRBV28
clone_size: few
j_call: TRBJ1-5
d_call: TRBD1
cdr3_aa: CASSSSTGWQPQHF
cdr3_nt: TGTGCCAGCAGTTCCTCGACAGGGTGGCAGCCCCAGCATTTT

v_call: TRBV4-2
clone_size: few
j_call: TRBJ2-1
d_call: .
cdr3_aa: CASSQPPLDYNEQFF
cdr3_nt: TGTGCCAGCAGCCAACCGCCGTTGGACTACAATGAGCAGTTCTTC

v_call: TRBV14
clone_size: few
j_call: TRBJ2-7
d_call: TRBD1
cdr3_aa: CASSQPGQGGYEQYF
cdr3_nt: TGTGCCAGCAGCCAACCGGGACAGGGGGGTTACGAGCAGTACTTC

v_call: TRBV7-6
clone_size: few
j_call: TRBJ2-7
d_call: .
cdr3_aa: CASSSGGSLYEQYF
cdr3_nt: TGTGCCAGCAGCTCAGGCGGCAGTCTTTACGAGCAGTACTTC

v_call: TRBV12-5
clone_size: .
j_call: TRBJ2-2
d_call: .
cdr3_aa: CASGLVHGPGGGELFF
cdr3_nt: TGTGCTAGTGGTTTGGTACATGGTCCGGGCGGCGGGGAGCTGTTTTTT

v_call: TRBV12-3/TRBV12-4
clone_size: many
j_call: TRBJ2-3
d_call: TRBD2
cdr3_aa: CASSQTSGYTDTQYF
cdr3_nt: TGTGCCAGCAGCCAGACTAGCGGTTACACAGATACGCAGTATTTT

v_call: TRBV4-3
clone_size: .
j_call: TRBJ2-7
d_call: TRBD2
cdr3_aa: CASSMGGDPLVDEQYF
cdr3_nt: TGCGCCAGCAGTATGGGAGGGGACCCCCTGGTCGACGAGCAGTACTTC

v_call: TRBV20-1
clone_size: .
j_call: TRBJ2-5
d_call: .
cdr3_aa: CSAGKLGRDLGDQYF
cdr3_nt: TGCAGTGCCGGGAAACTGGGCAGGGACCTTGGGGACCAGTACTTC

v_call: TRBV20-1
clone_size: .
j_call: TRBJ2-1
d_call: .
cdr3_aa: CSARGITHYNEQFF
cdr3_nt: TGCAGTGCTAGAGGAATAACCCACTACAATGAGCAGTTCTTC

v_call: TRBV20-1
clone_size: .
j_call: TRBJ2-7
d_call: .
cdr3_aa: CSAMAYRGGRPLAGYEQYF
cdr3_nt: TGCAGTGCTATGGCCTACAGGGGCGGGAGGCCTCTCGCTGGCTACGAGCAGTACTTC

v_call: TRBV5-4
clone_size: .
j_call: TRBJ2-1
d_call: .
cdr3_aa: CASSPLASEQFF
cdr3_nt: TGTGCCAGCAGCCCTCTAGCATCCGAGCAGTTCTTC

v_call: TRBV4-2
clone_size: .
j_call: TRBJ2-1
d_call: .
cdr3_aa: CASSQDQGSNEQFF
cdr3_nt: TGTGCCAGCAGCCAAGACCAGGGCTCCAATGAGCAGTTCTTC

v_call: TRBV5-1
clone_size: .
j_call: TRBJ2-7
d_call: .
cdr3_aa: CASSLETNYEQYF
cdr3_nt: TGCGCCAGCAGCTTGGAGACAAATTACGAGCAGTACTTC

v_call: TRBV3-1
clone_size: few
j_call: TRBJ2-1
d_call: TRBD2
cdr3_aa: CASSQDLLAGGPKFF
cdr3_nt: TGTGCCAGCAGCCAAGATTTACTAGCGGGAGGGCCCAAGTTCTTC

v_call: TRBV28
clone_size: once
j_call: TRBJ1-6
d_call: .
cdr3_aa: CASSSARAPLHF
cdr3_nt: TGTGCCAGCAGTTCGGCCAGGGCACCCCTCCACTTT

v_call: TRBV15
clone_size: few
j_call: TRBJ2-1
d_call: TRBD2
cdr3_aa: CATSREGLAAYNEQFF
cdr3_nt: TGTGCCACCAGCAGAGAGGGACTAGCGGCCTACAATGAGCAGTTCTTC

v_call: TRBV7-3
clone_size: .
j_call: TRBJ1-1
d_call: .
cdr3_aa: CASSLTLLGAGSDEAFF
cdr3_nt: TGTGCCAGCAGCTTAACGCTGTTGGGAGCGGGGTCGGATGAAGCTTTCTTT

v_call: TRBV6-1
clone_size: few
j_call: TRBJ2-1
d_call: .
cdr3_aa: CASSPDPRLWGQFF
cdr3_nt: TGTGCCAGCAGTCCCGACCCCCGACTGTGGGGGCAGTTCTTC

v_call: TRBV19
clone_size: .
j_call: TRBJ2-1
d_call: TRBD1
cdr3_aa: CASSTYRGPYNEQFF
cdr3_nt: TGTGCCAGTAGTACGTACAGGGGGCCCTACAATGAGCAGTTCTTC

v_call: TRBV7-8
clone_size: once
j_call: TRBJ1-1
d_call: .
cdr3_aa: CASRKLTGANTEAFF
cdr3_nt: TGTGCCAGCAGAAAATTGACAGGAGCGAACACTGAAGCTTTCTTT

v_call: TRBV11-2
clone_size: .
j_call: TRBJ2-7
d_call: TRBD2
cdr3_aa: CASSLDISGRAPSYEQYF
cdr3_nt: TGTGCCAGCAGCTTAGACATTAGCGGGAGGGCCCCCTCCTACGAGCAGTACTTC

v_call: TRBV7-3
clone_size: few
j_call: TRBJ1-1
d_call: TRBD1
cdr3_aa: CASSLTDRGTEAFF
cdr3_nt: TGTGCCAGCAGCTTAACAGACAGGGGAACTGAAGCTTTCTTT

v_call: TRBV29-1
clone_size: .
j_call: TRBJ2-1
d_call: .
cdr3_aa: CSVSLHEQFF
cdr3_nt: TGCAGCGTTTCCCTCCATGAGCAGTTCTTC

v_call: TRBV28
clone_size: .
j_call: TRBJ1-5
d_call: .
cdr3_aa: CASSPGSPRSNQPQHF
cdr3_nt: TGTGCCAGCAGCCCTGGAAGCCCGAGAAGCAATCAGCCCCAGCATTTT

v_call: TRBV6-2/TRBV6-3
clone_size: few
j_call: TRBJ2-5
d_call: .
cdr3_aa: CASRGDGVSGQYF
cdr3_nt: TGTGCCAGCAGGGGAGACGGGGTTTCGGGCCAGTACTTC

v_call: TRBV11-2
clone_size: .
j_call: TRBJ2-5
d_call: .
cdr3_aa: CASSPQAPGSGYQETQYF
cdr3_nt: TGTGCCAGCAGCCCCCAAGCCCCCGGCTCCGGGTACCAAGAGACCCAGTACTTC

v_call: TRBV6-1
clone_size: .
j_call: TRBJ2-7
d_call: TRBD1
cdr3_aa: CASSTGTGAIEQYF
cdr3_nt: TGTGCCAGCAGCACCGGGACAGGGGCGATCGAGCAGTACTTC

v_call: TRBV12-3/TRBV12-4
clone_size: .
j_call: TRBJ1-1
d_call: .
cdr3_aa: CASHQGAMVFF
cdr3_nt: TGTGCCAGTCACCAGGGCGCCATGGTTTTCTTT

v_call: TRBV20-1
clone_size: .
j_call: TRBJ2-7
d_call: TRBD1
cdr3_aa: CSASGTGVLFEQYF
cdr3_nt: TGCAGTGCTAGCGGGACAGGGGTTTTATTCGAGCAGTACTTC

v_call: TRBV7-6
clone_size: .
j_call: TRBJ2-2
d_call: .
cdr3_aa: CASSLLAPTGELFF
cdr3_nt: TGTGCCAGCAGCTTACTAGCGCCGACCGGGGAGCTGTTTTTT

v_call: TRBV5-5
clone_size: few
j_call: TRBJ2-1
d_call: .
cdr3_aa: CASTLTQRGYNEQFF
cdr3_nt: TGTGCCAGCACCTTGACCCAACGGGGCTACAATGAGCAGTTCTTC

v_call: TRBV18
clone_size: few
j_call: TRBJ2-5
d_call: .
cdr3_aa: CASSPLLGVRQETQYF
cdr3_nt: TGTGCCAGCTCACCCCTACTAGGGGTTCGCCAAGAGACCCAGTACTTC